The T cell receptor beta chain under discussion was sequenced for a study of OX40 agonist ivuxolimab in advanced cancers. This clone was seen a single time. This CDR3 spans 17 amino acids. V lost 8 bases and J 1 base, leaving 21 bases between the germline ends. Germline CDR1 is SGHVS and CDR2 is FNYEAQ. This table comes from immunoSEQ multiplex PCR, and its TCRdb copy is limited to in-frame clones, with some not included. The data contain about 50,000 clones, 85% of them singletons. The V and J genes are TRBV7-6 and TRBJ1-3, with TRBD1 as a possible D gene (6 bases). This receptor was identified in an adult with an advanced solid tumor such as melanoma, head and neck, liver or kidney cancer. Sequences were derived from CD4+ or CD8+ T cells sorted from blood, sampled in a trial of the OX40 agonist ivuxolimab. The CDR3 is CASGVMGGLVSGNTIYF. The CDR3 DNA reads TGTGCCAGCGGAGTGATGGGGGGGCTAGTTTCTGGAAACACCATATATTTT.